The rows below give T cell receptor beta chains drawn from one sample of a study of CD39 and CD103 CD8 tumor-infiltrating T cells. The method was immunoSEQ multiplex PCR; TCRdb's version includes in-frame clones alone and lacks a portion of them. In the table there are 6,000 to 8,500 clones, around 69% of which are singletons. The specimen sequenced was CD8+ T cells sorted from blood. These receptors came from a human donor with head and neck squamous cell carcinoma. Each CDR3 is given with its conserved first and last residue. A D gene is named only where the DNA matches it firmly.

v_call,j_call,d_call,cdr3_aa,cdr3_nt
TRBV27,TRBJ2-7,-,CASSLGRVLDEQYF,TGTGCCAGCAGTTTGGGACGGGTGTTGGACGAGCAGTACTTC
TRBV6-5,TRBJ1-2,-,CASSPGVFYGYTF,TGTGCCAGCTCCCCGGGGGTGTTCTATGGCTACACCTTC
TRBV7-8,TRBJ1-1,TRBD1,CASSYGQGAKTEAFF,TGTGCCAGCAGCTATGGACAGGGGGCGAAGACTGAAGCTTTCTTT
TRBV10-3,TRBJ2-7,-,CAISVTGMDEQYF,TGTGCCATCAGTGTCACGGGAATGGACGAGCAGTACTTC
TRBV27,TRBJ2-7,TRBD2,CASSSGGGSSYEQYF,TGTGCCAGCAGTTCCGGCGGGGGGTCATCCTACGAGCAGTACTTC
TRBV5-6,TRBJ1-1,-,CASSLDGWWAFF,TGTGCCAGCAGCTTGGACGGGTGGTGGGCTTTCTTT
TRBV28,TRBJ2-7,TRBD2,CASSPTSDSYEQYF,TGTGCCAGCAGTCCAACTAGCGACTCCTACGAGCAGTACTTC
TRBV28,TRBJ2-3,-,CASSFDTTSTDTQYF,TGTGCCAGCAGTTTTGATACTACTAGCACAGATACGCAGTATTTT
TRBV27,TRBJ2-3,-,CASSMNTDTQYF,TGTGCCAGCAGTATGAACACAGATACGCAGTATTTT
TRBV19,TRBJ1-1,-,CASSIRLWDNTEAFF,TGTGCCAGTAGTATACGATTGTGGGACAATACGGAAGCTTTCTTT
TRBV27,TRBJ2-1,-,CASSLRTEVGFDEQFF,TGTGCCAGCAGTTTACGGACTGAAGTAGGGTTCGATGAGCAGTTCTTC
TRBV11-2,TRBJ2-5,-,CASSPRGSYQETQYF,TGTGCCAGCAGCCCAAGGGGTTCGTACCAAGAGACCCAGTACTTC